This T cell receptor beta chain was sequenced for a study of radiation and T cells in renal cell carcinoma. Study overall: Nephrectomy followed 15 Gy stereotactic body radiation by 4 weeks.

Sequencing used immunoSEQ multiplex PCR; TCRdb keeps in-frame clones, though not all of them. The table includes about 150,000 clones, roughly 86% detected once. The time point is: blood 2 weeks post-SBRT. Treatment of the sample: 15 Gy SBRT to primary tumor, nephrectomy 4 weeks later. Serial blood draws occurred at baseline and 2 and 4 weeks post-SBRT. This CDR3 comprises 14 residues. Looked up from germline, CDR1 is SEHNR and CDR2 is FQNEAQ (reference sequence). Trimming removed 1 base from V and 1 base from J, with 7 bases in between. This TCR was recovered from a woman aged 50 to 60 with renal cell carcinoma. The chain links TRBV7-9 to TRBJ2-5; D ambiguous. Sequenced material: blood, taken from a patient whose treatment included radiotherapy and nephrectomy. CDR3: CASSLGNAQETQYF. As DNA, the CDR3 is TGTGCCAGCAGCTTAGGGAACGCCCAAGAGACCCAGTACTTC.